A selection of T cell receptor beta chains follows, all from one sample in a study of vaccination and CD4 T cells after COVID-19. One entry per CDR3 protein results from TCRdb running MiXCR on the PCR reads. The table records 8,500 to 13,000 distinct CDR3 sequences, approximately 32% of them present only once. Antigens of these TCRs are unknown. Sequenced sample: CD4+ T cells from blood, cultured in vitro. These TCRs come from a human donor in good health. Each CDR3 is given with its conserved first and last residue. D genes are given only for firm matches. Clone size is given for some rows only: seen once, a few or many times, or a class if the clone is expanded.

j_call | clone_size | d_call | v_call | cdr3_aa | cdr3_nt
TRBJ1-6 | NA | TRBD1 | TRBV23-1 | CASSQSIGQGSSPLHF | TGCGCCAGCAGTCAATCTATCGGACAGGGAAGTTCACCCCTCCACTTT
TRBJ2-7 | NA | TRBD2 | TRBV7-9 | CASSLAVRWEGDEQYF | TGTGCCAGCAGCTTAGCGGTCAGATGGGAGGGCGACGAGCAGTACTTC
TRBJ2-1 | NA | TRBD2 | TRBV20-1 | CSARGTSKYNEQFF | TGCAGTGCTAGAGGGACTAGCAAGTACAATGAGCAGTTCTTC
TRBJ2-7 | few | NA | TRBV5-1 | CASSLLPGADSYEQYF | TGCGCCAGCAGCTTGCTCCCAGGAGCGGACTCCTACGAGCAGTACTTC
TRBJ2-5 | few | NA | TRBV20-1 | CSARGDLQETQYF | TGCAGTGCTAGAGGGGACCTTCAAGAGACCCAGTACTTC
TRBJ2-7 | NA | TRBD1 | TRBV4-2 | CASSRGQGDEQYF | TGTGCCAGCAGCCGCGGACAGGGAGACGAGCAGTACTTC
TRBJ2-7 | NA | TRBD2 | TRBV20-1 | CSATGASGSPYEQYF | TGCAGTGCTACCGGAGCCAGCGGGAGTCCCTACGAGCAGTACTTC
TRBJ2-4 | medium-sized | NA | TRBV15 | CATSSAGVKNIQYF | TGTGCCACCAGCAGCGCAGGGGTAAAAAACATTCAGTACTTC
TRBJ2-1 | NA | TRBD2 | TRBV20-1 | CSAPDLAGGPGEQFF | TGCAGTGCTCCAGACCTAGCGGGAGGGCCTGGTGAGCAGTTCTTC
TRBJ2-2 | once | TRBD2 | TRBV5-4 | CASSPLAGPGELFF | TGTGCCAGCAGTCCCTTAGCGGGACCCGGGGAGCTGTTTTTT
TRBJ2-5 | few | NA | TRBV7-9 | CASSSQETQYF | TGTGCCAGCAGCTCCCAAGAGACCCAGTACTTC
TRBJ2-7 | few | TRBD1 | TRBV6-2/TRBV6-3 | CASSGTGYEQYF | TGTGCCAGCTCCGGGACAGGCTACGAGCAGTACTTC
TRBJ2-1 | NA | TRBD2 | TRBV19 | CASQRDVFYNEQFF | TGTGCCAGTCAGCGGGACGTTTTCTACAATGAGCAGTTCTTC
TRBJ2-3 | NA | TRBD1 | TRBV29-1 | CSAPPQGATDTQYF | TGCAGCGCCCCCCCCCAGGGGGCAACCGATACGCAGTATTTT
TRBJ2-1 | NA | NA | TRBV5-4 | CASSSRGGRNEQFF | TGTGCCAGCAGCTCGCGAGGCGGGCGAAATGAGCAGTTCTTC
TRBJ1-6 | NA | NA | TRBV7-2 | CASSSGPPLHF | TGTGCCAGCAGCTCGGGCCCACCCCTCCACTTT
TRBJ2-7 | NA | TRBD2 | TRBV6-1 | CASSELAGGPFFHEQYF | TGTGCCAGCAGTGAACTAGCGGGAGGCCCATTTTTTCACGAGCAGTACTTC
TRBJ2-3 | NA | NA | TRBV5-1 | CASSLAVGRGGTQYF | TGCGCCAGCAGCTTGGCGGTAGGCCGAGGTGGTACGCAGTATTTT
TRBJ1-5 | few | TRBD1 | TRBV6-1 | CASSPGRGRQPQHF | TGTGCCAGCAGCCCCGGTAGGGGGCGTCAGCCCCAGCATTTT
TRBJ2-1 | few | TRBD1 | TRBV4-1 | CASSQDIGQGFSWSYNEQFF | TGCGCCAGCAGCCAAGATATTGGACAGGGGTTTTCTTGGTCATACAATGAGCAGTTCTTC
TRBJ1-1 | NA | NA | TRBV28 | CASTIPGVINTEAFF | TGTGCCAGCACAATTCCGGGGGTAATAAACACTGAAGCTTTCTTT
TRBJ2-1 | few | TRBD2 | TRBV11-1 | CASSLEVAGVNEQFF | TGTGCCAGCAGCTTAGAGGTAGCGGGAGTCAATGAGCAGTTCTTC
TRBJ2-1 | NA | NA | TRBV20-1 | CSATPMGPANEQFF | TGCAGTGCTACGCCGATGGGCCCCGCTAATGAGCAGTTCTTC
TRBJ2-7 | NA | TRBD1 | TRBV18 | CASSPLRRGRITPSYEQYF | TGTGCCAGCTCACCACTCCGCAGGGGGCGAATAACCCCCTCCTACGAGCAGTACTTC
TRBJ1-2 | large | NA | TRBV2 | CGGGNYGYTF | TGTGGTGGAGGTAACTATGGCTACACCTTC
TRBJ2-7 | NA | NA | TRBV5-4 | CASSLNAFYEQYF | TGTGCCAGCAGCTTAAACGCCTTCTACGAGCAGTACTTC
TRBJ2-1 | few | NA | TRBV12-3/TRBV12-4 | CASSYLDNEQFF | TGTGCCAGCAGTTATCTAGACAATGAGCAGTTCTTC
TRBJ2-3 | few | NA | TRBV19 | CASRAGVDTQYF | TGTGCCAGTAGAGCGGGCGTGGATACGCAGTATTTT
TRBJ1-3 | NA | NA | TRBV28 | CASSSPGQSSGNTIYF | TGTGCCAGCAGTTCCCCGGGCCAATCATCTGGAAACACCATATATTTT
TRBJ1-4 | NA | NA | TRBV28 | CASSLPTGFIEKLFF | TGTGCCAGCAGTTTACCGACAGGATTTATTGAGAAACTGTTTTTT
TRBJ1-5 | medium-sized | TRBD1 | TRBV20-1 | CSAQDYRGDQPQHF | TGCAGTGCCCAAGATTACAGGGGTGATCAGCCCCAGCATTTT
TRBJ2-7 | NA | NA | TRBV29-1 | CSVEGGFSYEQYF | TGCAGCGTTGAAGGCGGGTTTTCCTACGAGCAGTACTTC
TRBJ1-1 | NA | TRBD1 | TRBV7-8 | CASSLQGGITEAFF | TGTGCCAGCAGCCTACAGGGGGGGATCACTGAAGCTTTCTTT
TRBJ2-7 | few | NA | TRBV30 | CAWSRRAEQYF | TGTGCCTGGAGTCGGAGGGCCGAGCAGTACTTC
TRBJ1-1 | NA | NA | TRBV19 | CASSTDWDLNTEAFF | TGTGCCAGTAGTACAGACTGGGACCTGAACACTGAAGCTTTCTTT
TRBJ2-7 | few | TRBD1 | TRBV7-2 | CASSLAPGQGQDEQYF | TGTGCCAGCAGCTTAGCGCCGGGACAGGGTCAGGACGAGCAGTACTTC
TRBJ2-5 | NA | NA | TRBV7-8 | CASSFATGQGGETQYF | TGTGCCAGCAGTTTCGCAACCGGACAGGGAGGGGAGACCCAGTACTTC
TRBJ2-2 | NA | TRBD2 | TRBV28 | CASSFQAGGLTGELFF | TGTGCCAGCAGTTTCCAAGCGGGAGGGCTCACCGGGGAGCTGTTTTTT
TRBJ2-7 | few | TRBD1 | TRBV6-1 | CASSRTGDRTYEQYF | TGTGCCAGCAGCCGCACCGGGGACAGAACCTACGAGCAGTACTTC
TRBJ1-2 | few | TRBD1 | TRBV29-1 | CSVDKGQGAGYGYGYTF | TGCAGCGTAGATAAAGGACAGGGGGCAGGGTATGGCTATGGCTACACCTTC
TRBJ2-7 | NA | NA | TRBV11-1 | CASSLTPVSYEQYF | TGTGCCAGCAGCTTAACGCCCGTTTCCTACGAGCAGTACTTC
TRBJ2-1 | NA | TRBD2 | TRBV2 | CASSETSGSGYEQFF | TGTGCCAGCAGCGAGACTAGCGGGAGCGGGTATGAGCAGTTCTTC